These T cell receptor beta chains were read from a single sample in a study of blood T cell repertoires in COVID-19. Only in-frame clones appear in the TCRdb table, and some are missing; sequencing was by immunoSEQ multiplex PCR. This sample carries approximately 68,000 clones, 65% to 90% of them seen once, and the ten largest clones take about 16%. The sequenced sample was peripheral blood. These receptor sequences come from an elderly man with active COVID-19. Both conserved end residues are part of each CDR3. A row's size may be missing; if present it is once, few, many or a size class.

>.|TRBV3-1/TRBV3-2
CASSQTGGPQNIQYF
>.|TRBV10-3
CAISQPTSTSTGGYKLQETQYF
>once|TRBV7-9
CASRGLAGETQYF
>.|TRBV7-2
CASSPRRRANTGELFF
>.|TRBV10-3
CAIRLGTSGDPSSYNEQFF
>.|TRBV6-6
CASSYGGVVNTGELFF
>.|TRBV7-8
CASSKTSGVGYEQYF
>.|TRBV5-4
CASSGAQGGGNEQFF
>.|TRBV11-2
CASSLVRDSHAFF
>.|TRBV3-1/TRBV3-2
CASSQGGPGLHEQYF